A single sample is the source of the 18 T cell receptor beta chains below, sequenced in a study of blood T cell repertoires in COVID-19. Some clones are missing from TCRdb's copy, which holds only in-frame ones; the method was immunoSEQ multiplex PCR. The sample consists of under 110,000 clones, approximately 87% of them appearing once. Sample: peripheral blood. The origin of the receptors is a woman aged 30 to 39 with acute or convalescent COVID-19.

The chain recombines TRBV29-1 with TRBJ1-1; D gene ambiguous. Between the trimmed V and J ends, which lost 5 bases and 0 bases, there was a span of 16 bases. Germline lookup yields CDR1 SQVTM and CDR2 ANQGSEA. CDR3 length: 15 amino acids. The CDR3 region has the DNA TGCAGCGTTTTGACAAGGGAGGTGGTGAACACTGAAGCTTTCTTT. Protein sequence: CSVLTREVVNTEAFF. Full variable domain (remainder filled in from reference TRBV29-1 and TRBJ1-1): SAVISQKPSRDICQRGTSLTIQCQVDSQVTMMFWYRQQPGQSLTLIATANQGSEATYESGFVIDKFPISRPNLTFSTLTVSNMSPEDSSIYLCSVLTREVVNTEAFFGQGTRLTVV.

A word on this clone: The identical CDR3 is also encoded by other nucleotide sequences in the sample. This chain joins TRBV11-2 and TRBJ1-1; 8 bases fit TRBD1. Germline CDR1 and CDR2: SGHAT and FQNNGV. V lost 5 bases to trimming and J lost 4 bases; unmatched junction nucleotides: 3. The length of the CDR3 is 13 residues. CDR3: CASSPDRGTEAFF. The CDR3 DNA reads as TGTGCCAGCAGCCCAGACAGGGGCACTGAAGCTTTCTTT.

V is TRBV2 and J is TRBJ1-5; D ambiguous. This CDR3 is 12 amino acids long. The germline V and J ends were trimmed by 3 bases and 4 bases, with 4 bases remaining between them. Germline V lookup: CDR1 SNHLY, CDR2 FYNNEI. The CDR3 loop reads CASSDGNQPQHF. The CDR3 coding sequence is TGTGCCAGCAGTGACGGTAATCAGCCCCAGCATTTT.

The chain uses TRBV13 and TRBJ2-7, with 10 bases identical to TRBD2. Looked up from germline, CDR1 is PRHDT and CDR2 is FYEKMQ (reference sequence). V gave up 5 bases and J gave up 4 bases; unmatched junction bases: 8. There are 15 residues in the CDR3. CDR3 sequence (DNA): TGTGCCAGCAGCCTCGGGGCTAGCGGGGGTTACGAGCAGTACTTC. It translates to CASSLGASGGYEQYF.

The chain combines TRBV28 with TRBJ2-2, with TRBD1 matching over 10 bases. The V and J ends lost 6 bases and 4 bases, in that order; junction bases with no gene match: 5. From germline, CDR1 is MDHEN and CDR2 SYDVKM. The CDR3 has 15 amino acids. CDR3 coding DNA: TGTGCCAGCAGGACAGGGGGCCGAGGCACCGGGGAGCTGTTTTTT. Protein: CASRTGGRGTGELFF.

V usage is TRBV5-1 and J usage is TRBJ1-2; D remains unclear. The CDR3 extends over 13 amino acids. V shed 5 bases and J shed 1 base, with 9 bases lying between them. The V gene's germline CDR1 is SGHRS and CDR2 YFSETQ. The CDR3 loop reads CASSGEINYGYTF. The CDR3 DNA follows: TGCGCCAGCAGTGGGGAGATTAACTATGGCTACACCTTC.

The chain employs TRBV11-3 and TRBJ1-1; D is undetermined. Trimming pared 3 bases from V and 0 bases from J, leaving 11 bases between. This CDR3 contains 15 residues. CDR1 and CDR2 from the germline V gene are SGHNT and YENEEA. Written as DNA, the CDR3 is TGTGCCAGCAGCTTGACATTCCATATGAACACTGAAGCTTTCTTT. Residues: CASSLTFHMNTEAFF.

The CDR3: CASSSGGGTEAFF. DNA for the CDR3: TGTGCCAGCAGCTCCGGGGGTGGCACTGAAGCTTTCTTT. V and J are TRBV7-3 and TRBJ1-1; TRBD1 might be the D (5 bases). V shed 4 bases and J shed 4 bases, with 10 bases lying between them. The CDR3 has 13 residues. The germline gives CDR1 SGHTA, CDR2 FQGTGA.

About this clone itself: Relative to the germline gene, one junction end is altered; a read error may explain this. The chain is built from TRBV11-2 and TRBJ2-7; the match to TRBD1 covers 7 bases. The CDR3 runs 15 residues. Germline-derived CDR1 and CDR2 are SGHAT and FQNNGV. This CDR3 is CASSLEGGASYEQYF. DNA for the CDR3: TGTGCCAGCAGCCTAGAAGGGGGCGCTTCCTACGAGCAGTACTTC.

CDR3 residues: CASSSGQNNEQFF. Written as DNA, the CDR3 is TGCGCCAGCAGCTCCGGACAGAACAATGAGCAGTTCTTC. The chain employs TRBV5-1 and TRBJ2-1, with a weak D call TRBD1 (6 bases). The CDR3 runs 13 residues. Trimming pared 3 bases from V and 5 bases from J, leaving 9 bases between. Germline assignment: CDR1 SGHRS and CDR2 YFSETQ.

This chain uses TRBV18 with TRBJ1-1; D remains unclear. The CDR3 sequence is 13 residues long. Deletions cut 4 bases from V and 8 bases from J, with 14 bases between. Germline V gene lookup returns CDR1 KGHSH and CDR2 LQKENI. The CDR3 protein is CASSHGLPGEAFF. CDR3 sequence (DNA): TGTGCCAGCTCACATGGTCTTCCGGGGGAAGCTTTCTTT. Complete variable domain (other parts from reference TRBV18 and TRBJ1-1): NAGVMQNPRHLVRRRGQEARLRCSPMKGHSHVYWYRQLPEEGLKFMVYLQKENIIDESGMPKERFSAEFPKEGPSILRIQQVVRGDSAAYFCASSHGLPGEAFFGQGTRLTVV.

The chain is built from TRBV29-1 and TRBJ1-2; D gene ambiguous. From germline, CDR1 is SQVTM and CDR2 ANQGSEA. Deletions cut 3 bases from V and 4 bases from J, with 9 bases between. The CDR3 length is 12 residues. The CDR3, as DNA: TGCAGCGTTGATGCCAGTACCTATGGCTACACCTTC. It is translated as CSVDASTYGYTF.

This clone was seen a handful of times. This rearrangement joins TRBV6-5 to TRBJ1-4, with D unclear. CDR1 is MNHEY, CDR2 SVGAGI, per germline. V dropped 6 bases and J dropped 8 bases, with 13 bases sitting between them. The CDR3 runs 13 residues. The CDR3 loop is CASRTSGEEKLFF. The CDR3 DNA follows: TGTGCCAGCAGGACATCCGGGGAGGAAAAACTGTTTTTT.

V usage is TRBV12-3 or TRBV12-4 and J usage is TRBJ1-2; 9 nucleotides align to TRBD1. V was pared by 4 bases and J by 6 bases, with 3 bases of the junction left unmatched. The CDR3 loop spans 13 amino acids. The CDR3: CASSWTGDHGYTF. The CDR3 DNA reads TGTGCCAGCAGTTGGACAGGGGATCATGGCTACACCTTC.

This chain connects TRBV5-1 to TRBJ2-2; a weak D match, TRBD1 (6 bases). CDR3 length: 15 residues. V gave up 2 bases and J gave up 4 bases, with 12 bases separating them. CDR1 is SGHRS and CDR2 is YFSETQ in the germline V gene. The CDR3 loop reads CASSFQGLSTGELFF. The CDR3 DNA reads as TGCGCCAGCAGCTTCCAGGGGCTGAGCACCGGGGAGCTGTTTTTT. Based on the CDR3 plus reference TRBV5-1 and TRBJ2-2, the full variable domain is KAGVTQTPRYLIKTRGQQVTLSCSPISGHRSVSWYQQTPGQGLQFLFEYFSETQRNKGNFPGRFSGRQFSNSRSEMNVSTLELGDSALYLCASSFQGLSTGELFFGEGSRLTVL.

This clone has more than one count but fewer than ten. The chain recombines TRBV6-6 with TRBJ1-2, with D hard to call. Germline V gene sequence: CDR1 MNHNY, CDR2 SVGAGI (reference sequence). CDR3 length: 13 amino acids. The ends were cut back, 2 bases at V and 2 bases at J, with 6 bases in the middle. CDR3 region: CASSYRENYGYTF. CDR3 nucleotides: TGTGCCAGCAGTTACCGAGAGAACTATGGCTACACCTTC.

This chain links TRBV6-6 with TRBJ2-5; 7 positions agree with TRBD1. The J segment lost 1 base and the V segment lost 2 bases, leaving 4 bases of the junction unmatched. The CDR3 runs 15 residues. Germline CDR1 MNHNY, CDR2 SVGAGI (reference sequence). CDR3 protein: CASSYNRDSQETQYF. For the CDR3, the DNA is TGTGCCAGCAGTTACAACCGGGACAGCCAAGAGACCCAGTACTTC.

The chain employs TRBV10-1 and TRBJ1-1, with D tentatively TRBD1 (6 bases). CDR3 length: 20 residues. V dropped 4 bases and J dropped 0 bases, with 27 bases sitting between them. Germline V gene lookup returns CDR1 WNHNN and CDR2 SYGVQD (reference sequence). DNA of the CDR3: TGCGCCAGCAGTGTCCCGGCGGACAGTCGAAGGGGGTGTATGAACACTGAAGCTTTCTTT. The encoded protein is CASSVPADSRRGCMNTEAFF.